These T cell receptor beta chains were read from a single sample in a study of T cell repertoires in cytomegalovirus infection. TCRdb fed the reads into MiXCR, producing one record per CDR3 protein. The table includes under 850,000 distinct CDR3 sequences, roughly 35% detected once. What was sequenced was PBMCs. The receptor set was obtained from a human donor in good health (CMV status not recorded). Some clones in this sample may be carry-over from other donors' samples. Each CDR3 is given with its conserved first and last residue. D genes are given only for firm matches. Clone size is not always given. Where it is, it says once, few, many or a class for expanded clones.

CDR3aa: CASSVNTGPGANVLTF
CDR3nt: TGTGCCAGCAGCGTAAACACAGGGCCTGGGGCCAACGTCCTGACTTTC
d_gene: NA
abundance: NA
j_gene: TRBJ2-6
v_gene: TRBV11-1

CDR3aa: CATSDLTGNEQYF
CDR3nt: TGTGCCACCAGTGATTTGACCGGGAACGAGCAGTACTTC
d_gene: NA
abundance: few
j_gene: TRBJ2-7
v_gene: TRBV24-1

CDR3aa: CASSGLAEKLFF
CDR3nt: TGTGCCAGCAGTGGATTGGCTGAAAAACTGTTTTTT
d_gene: NA
abundance: few
j_gene: TRBJ1-4
v_gene: TRBV6-1

CDR3aa: CSARDLLYQPQHF
CDR3nt: TGCAGTGCTAGAGATCTCTTGTACCAGCCCCAGCATTTT
d_gene: NA
abundance: NA
j_gene: TRBJ1-5
v_gene: TRBV20-1

CDR3aa: CASSLAGGTIYEQYF
CDR3nt: TGTGCCAGCAGCTTAGCGGGGGGGACTATCTACGAGCAGTACTTC
d_gene: TRBD2
abundance: many
j_gene: TRBJ2-7
v_gene: TRBV7-2

CDR3aa: CASSDPGLHNEQFF
CDR3nt: TGTGCCAGCAGCGACCCGGGACTCCACAATGAGCAGTTCTTC
d_gene: NA
abundance: NA
j_gene: TRBJ2-1
v_gene: TRBV6-6

CDR3aa: CATSSREPQSYEQFF
CDR3nt: TGTGCCACCAGCAGCCGGGAGCCCCAATCGTATGAGCAGTTCTTC
d_gene: NA
abundance: NA
j_gene: TRBJ2-1
v_gene: TRBV15

CDR3aa: CASHGGNTEAFF
CDR3nt: TGTGCCAGCCACGGGGGGAACACTGAAGCTTTCTTT
d_gene: NA
abundance: NA
j_gene: TRBJ1-1
v_gene: TRBV10-3

CDR3aa: CASTPTSGRRSYNEQFF
CDR3nt: TGTGCCAGCACCCCGACTAGCGGGAGAAGGTCCTACAATGAGCAGTTCTTC
d_gene: TRBD2
abundance: few
j_gene: TRBJ2-1
v_gene: TRBV27

CDR3aa: CASSPRGGEMNEQFF
CDR3nt: TGTGCCAGCAGCCCGAGGGGCGGGGAGATGAATGAGCAGTTCTTC
d_gene: NA
abundance: NA
j_gene: TRBJ2-1
v_gene: TRBV7-3

CDR3aa: CASSLLRWTEALF
CDR3nt: TGTGCCAGCAGTTTATTGCGGTGGACTGAAGCTTTATTT
d_gene: NA
abundance: NA
j_gene: TRBJ1-1
v_gene: TRBV27

CDR3aa: CASTPLVSHNEQFF
CDR3nt: TGTGCCAGCACCCCCTTAGTGAGCCACAATGAGCAGTTCTTC
d_gene: NA
abundance: NA
j_gene: TRBJ2-1
v_gene: TRBV28

CDR3aa: CASSRRGGWNEQFF
CDR3nt: TGTGCCAGCAGTCGAAGAGGGGGGTGGAATGAGCAGTTCTTC
d_gene: NA
abundance: NA
j_gene: TRBJ2-1
v_gene: TRBV6-1

CDR3aa: CASSLREGEETQYF
CDR3nt: TGTGCCAGCAGCTTACGGGAGGGTGAAGAGACCCAGTACTTC
d_gene: TRBD2
abundance: NA
j_gene: TRBJ2-5
v_gene: TRBV7-8

CDR3aa: CASGQGQGGEQYF
CDR3nt: TGTGCCAGCGGGCAAGGACAGGGAGGCGAGCAGTACTTC
d_gene: TRBD1
abundance: once
j_gene: TRBJ2-7
v_gene: TRBV6-6

CDR3aa: CASSFIRGAGNSPLHF
CDR3nt: TGTGCCAGCAGCTTCATCAGGGGCGCGGGTAATTCACCCCTCCACTTT
d_gene: NA
abundance: NA
j_gene: TRBJ1-6
v_gene: TRBV5-4

CDR3aa: CASSFRDRATDTQYF
CDR3nt: TGTGCCAGCAGCTTCCGGGACAGGGCTACAGATACGCAGTATTTT
d_gene: TRBD1
abundance: few
j_gene: TRBJ2-3
v_gene: TRBV7-6

CDR3aa: CSARGQGYQPQHF
CDR3nt: TGCAGTGCAAGGGGACAGGGCTATCAGCCCCAGCATTTT
d_gene: TRBD1
abundance: NA
j_gene: TRBJ1-5
v_gene: TRBV20-1

CDR3aa: CASSPRPSDYNEQFF
CDR3nt: TGTGCCAGCTCACCAAGGCCTTCGGACTACAATGAGCAGTTCTTC
d_gene: NA
abundance: NA
j_gene: TRBJ2-1
v_gene: TRBV18

CDR3aa: CASSLRGGSDPNYGYTF
CDR3nt: TGTGCCAGCAGCTTAAGAGGTGGATCGGATCCTAACTATGGCTACACCTTC
d_gene: NA
abundance: many
j_gene: TRBJ1-2
v_gene: TRBV7-8

CDR3aa: CASSLSGTGRNGYTF
CDR3nt: TGTGCCAGCTCCCTATCGGGCACCGGGAGGAATGGCTACACCTTC
d_gene: NA
abundance: NA
j_gene: TRBJ1-2
v_gene: TRBV6-6

CDR3aa: CASKIPGQGGINEQFF
CDR3nt: TGTGCCAGCAAAATACCCGGGCAGGGTGGGATCAATGAGCAGTTCTTC
d_gene: NA
abundance: NA
j_gene: TRBJ2-1
v_gene: TRBV28

CDR3aa: CATSRKGGDNQPQHF
CDR3nt: TGTGCCACCAGCAGGAAGGGGGGAGACAATCAGCCCCAGCATTTT
d_gene: NA
abundance: NA
j_gene: TRBJ1-5
v_gene: TRBV15

CDR3aa: CASSFGREGGYTDTQYF
CDR3nt: TGTGCCAGCAGCTTTGGCAGGGAGGGTGGGTACACAGATACGCAGTATTTT
d_gene: TRBD2
abundance: many
j_gene: TRBJ2-3
v_gene: TRBV7-8

CDR3aa: CASSQSYTTGVITEAFF
CDR3nt: TGCGCCAGCAGCCAATCATACACAACCGGGGTGATCACTGAAGCTTTCTTT
d_gene: NA
abundance: NA
j_gene: TRBJ1-1
v_gene: TRBV4-1

CDR3aa: CASRRLAVSYEQYF
CDR3nt: TGTGCCAGCAGGAGACTAGCCGTCTCCTACGAGCAGTACTTC
d_gene: TRBD2
abundance: few
j_gene: TRBJ2-7
v_gene: TRBV6-2/TRBV6-3

CDR3aa: CASSIEGSTTNEKLFF
CDR3nt: TGTGCCAGTAGTATAGAGGGCAGCACAACTAATGAAAAACTGTTTTTT
d_gene: NA
abundance: NA
j_gene: TRBJ1-4
v_gene: TRBV19

CDR3aa: CASKRSGVTYEQYF
CDR3nt: TGTGCCAGCAAACGTAGCGGGGTGACCTACGAGCAGTACTTC
d_gene: TRBD2
abundance: NA
j_gene: TRBJ2-7
v_gene: TRBV6-2/TRBV6-3

CDR3aa: CASSVVGGPGNTIYF
CDR3nt: TGTGCCAGCAGCGTAGTCGGGGGGCCGGGAAACACCATATATTTT
d_gene: NA
abundance: NA
j_gene: TRBJ1-3
v_gene: TRBV9

CDR3aa: CAIGKGGSAEAFF
CDR3nt: TGTGCCATCGGTAAAGGGGGTAGCGCTGAAGCTTTCTTT
d_gene: NA
abundance: NA
j_gene: TRBJ1-1
v_gene: TRBV10-3

CDR3aa: CATSYGGQPQHF
CDR3nt: TGTGCCACCAGTTACGGGGGGCAGCCCCAGCATTTT
d_gene: NA
abundance: NA
j_gene: TRBJ1-5
v_gene: TRBV24-1

CDR3aa: CASSLTTGTGNEKLFF
CDR3nt: TGTGCCAGCAGCCTTACCACCGGGACAGGGAATGAAAAACTGTTTTTT
d_gene: TRBD1
abundance: few
j_gene: TRBJ1-4
v_gene: TRBV3-1

CDR3aa: CASSFQETYEQYF
CDR3nt: TGTGCCAGCAGTTTTCAGGAGACCTACGAGCAGTACTTC
d_gene: NA
abundance: few
j_gene: TRBJ2-7
v_gene: TRBV12-3/TRBV12-4

CDR3aa: CASKWGESGNTIYF
CDR3nt: TGTGCCAGTAAATGGGGGGAATCTGGAAACACCATATATTTT
d_gene: NA
abundance: NA
j_gene: TRBJ1-3
v_gene: TRBV19

CDR3aa: CASSLNGIYYEQYF
CDR3nt: TGTGCCAGCAGTTTAAACGGAATATACTACGAGCAGTACTTC
d_gene: NA
abundance: few
j_gene: TRBJ2-7
v_gene: TRBV28

CDR3aa: CASSEARARAARYGYTF
CDR3nt: TGTGCCAGCAGTGAAGCGCGGGCTAGGGCTGCGCGCTATGGCTACACCTTC
d_gene: NA
abundance: few
j_gene: TRBJ1-2
v_gene: TRBV6-1

CDR3aa: CASSLRDRGFEQFF
CDR3nt: TGTGCCAGCAGCTTGCGGGACAGGGGGTTTGAGCAGTTCTTC
d_gene: TRBD1
abundance: NA
j_gene: TRBJ2-1
v_gene: TRBV5-4

CDR3aa: CASSLASRSVNYEQYF
CDR3nt: TGTGCCAGCAGTTTAGCATCTAGGTCAGTCAACTACGAGCAGTACTTC
d_gene: NA
abundance: NA
j_gene: TRBJ2-7
v_gene: TRBV12-3/TRBV12-4

CDR3aa: CASSRDRGPSLHF
CDR3nt: TGTGCCAGTAGCAGAGACAGGGGACCATCCCTCCACTTT
d_gene: TRBD1
abundance: few
j_gene: TRBJ1-6
v_gene: TRBV19

CDR3aa: CASSYYRSEGLNTEAFF
CDR3nt: TGTGCCAGCAGTTACTACAGGTCGGAGGGATTGAACACTGAAGCTTTCTTT
d_gene: NA
abundance: few
j_gene: TRBJ1-1
v_gene: TRBV6-5

CDR3aa: CSARGGGAGEQFF
CDR3nt: TGCAGTGCTAGAGGGGGGGGGGCTGGTGAGCAGTTCTTC
d_gene: NA
abundance: NA
j_gene: TRBJ2-1
v_gene: TRBV20-1

CDR3aa: CASSLFGTPPLTQYF
CDR3nt: TGTGCCAGCAGCTTGTTCGGGACCCCACCCTTGACGCAGTATTTT
d_gene: NA
abundance: few
j_gene: TRBJ2-3
v_gene: TRBV7-8

CDR3aa: CSASLGQGQNSPLHF
CDR3nt: TGCAGCGCCTCCCTGGGGCAGGGCCAAAATTCACCCCTCCACTTT
d_gene: NA
abundance: NA
j_gene: TRBJ1-6
v_gene: TRBV29-1

CDR3aa: CASSAMDSGVRYGYTF
CDR3nt: TGTGCCAGCAGTGCGATGGACAGTGGGGTGAGATATGGCTACACCTTC
d_gene: NA
abundance: NA
j_gene: TRBJ1-2
v_gene: TRBV6-1

CDR3aa: CSARVRGSENEKLFF
CDR3nt: TGCAGTGCTAGAGTCAGGGGGTCAGAGAATGAAAAACTGTTTTTT
d_gene: TRBD1
abundance: NA
j_gene: TRBJ1-4
v_gene: TRBV20-1

CDR3aa: CASSSDGSSQWTYEQYF
CDR3nt: TGTGCCAGCAGTTCGGACGGCTCTTCCCAATGGACATACGAGCAGTACTTC
d_gene: NA
abundance: once
j_gene: TRBJ2-7
v_gene: TRBV27

CDR3aa: CASSLASSSYNEQFF
CDR3nt: TGTGCCAGCAGCTTAGCGTCAAGCTCCTACAATGAGCAGTTCTTC
d_gene: NA
abundance: NA
j_gene: TRBJ2-1
v_gene: TRBV7-2

CDR3aa: CASIKSGLQAEAFF
CDR3nt: TGTGCCAGCATTAAATCAGGTTTACAGGCTGAAGCTTTCTTT
d_gene: NA
abundance: few
j_gene: TRBJ1-1
v_gene: TRBV12-3/TRBV12-4

CDR3aa: CASSSGGLFGPTDTQYF
CDR3nt: TGTGCCAGCAGTTCAGGGGGACTCTTTGGTCCCACAGATACGCAGTATTTT
d_gene: NA
abundance: few
j_gene: TRBJ2-3
v_gene: TRBV28

CDR3aa: CASSRGQQNTGELFF
CDR3nt: TGTGCCAGCAGCCGGGGACAGCAGAACACCGGGGAGCTGTTTTTT
d_gene: TRBD1
abundance: NA
j_gene: TRBJ2-2
v_gene: TRBV5-8

CDR3aa: CASSLARSQGLYNEQFF
CDR3nt: TGTGCCAGCAGCTTAGCGAGAAGTCAGGGGCTCTACAATGAGCAGTTCTTC
d_gene: NA
abundance: NA
j_gene: TRBJ2-1
v_gene: TRBV7-9

CDR3aa: CASEKPTGGREQYF
CDR3nt: TGTGCCAGCGAAAAACCGACAGGGGGGCGCGAGCAGTACTTC
d_gene: TRBD1
abundance: few
j_gene: TRBJ2-7
v_gene: TRBV28

CDR3aa: CASSVVAGDNEQFF
CDR3nt: TGTGCCAGCAGCGTAGTAGCGGGGGACAATGAGCAGTTCTTC
d_gene: TRBD2
abundance: NA
j_gene: TRBJ2-1
v_gene: TRBV9

CDR3aa: CASSSGSGDSYNEQFF
CDR3nt: TGCGCCAGCAGCTCCGGTAGCGGGGACTCCTACAATGAGCAGTTCTTC
d_gene: TRBD2
abundance: NA
j_gene: TRBJ2-1
v_gene: TRBV5-1